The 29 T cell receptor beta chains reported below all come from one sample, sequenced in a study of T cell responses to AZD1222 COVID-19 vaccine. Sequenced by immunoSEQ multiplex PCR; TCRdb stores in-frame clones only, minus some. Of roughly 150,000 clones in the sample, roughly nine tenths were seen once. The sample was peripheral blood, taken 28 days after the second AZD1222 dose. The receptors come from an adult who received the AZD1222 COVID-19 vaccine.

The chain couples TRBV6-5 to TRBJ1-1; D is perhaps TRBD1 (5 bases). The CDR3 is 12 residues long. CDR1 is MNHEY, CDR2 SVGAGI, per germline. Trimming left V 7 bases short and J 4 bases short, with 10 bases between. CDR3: CASTLGATEAFF. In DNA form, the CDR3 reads TGTGCCAGCACCCTAGGGGCCACTGAAGCTTTCTTT.

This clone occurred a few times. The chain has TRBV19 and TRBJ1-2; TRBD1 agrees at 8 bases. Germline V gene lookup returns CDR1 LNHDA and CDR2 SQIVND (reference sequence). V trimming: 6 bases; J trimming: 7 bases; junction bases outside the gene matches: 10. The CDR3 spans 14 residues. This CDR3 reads CASSPTGDVAGYTF. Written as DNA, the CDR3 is TGTGCCAGTAGCCCGACAGGGGATGTTGCTGGCTACACCTTC. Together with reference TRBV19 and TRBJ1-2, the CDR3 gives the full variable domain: DGGITQSPKYLFRKEGQNVTLSCEQNLNHDAMYWYRQDPGQGLRLIYYSQIVNDFQKGDIAEGYSVSREKKESFPLTVTSAQKNPTAFYLCASSPTGDVAGYTFGSGTRLTVV.

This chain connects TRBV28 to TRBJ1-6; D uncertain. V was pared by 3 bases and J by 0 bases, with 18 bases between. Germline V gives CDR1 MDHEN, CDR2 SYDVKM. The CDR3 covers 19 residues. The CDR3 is CASSFYRSPRSSYNSPLHF. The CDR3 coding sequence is TGTGCCAGCAGTTTTTATAGGTCCCCCCGAAGCTCCTATAATTCACCCCTCCACTTT.

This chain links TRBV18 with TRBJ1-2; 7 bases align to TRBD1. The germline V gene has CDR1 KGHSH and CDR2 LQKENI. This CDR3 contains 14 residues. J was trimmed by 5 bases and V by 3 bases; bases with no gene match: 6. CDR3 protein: CASSPGRDSYGYTF. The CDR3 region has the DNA TGTGCCAGCTCACCTGGCCGGGACAGTTATGGCTACACCTTC.

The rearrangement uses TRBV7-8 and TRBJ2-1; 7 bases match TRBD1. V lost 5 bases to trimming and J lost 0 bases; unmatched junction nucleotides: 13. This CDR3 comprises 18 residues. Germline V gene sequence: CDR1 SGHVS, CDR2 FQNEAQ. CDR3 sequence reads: CASSPRGPDVSSYNEQFF. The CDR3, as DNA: TGTGCCAGCAGCCCGAGGGGGCCGGACGTTAGCTCCTACAATGAGCAGTTCTTC.

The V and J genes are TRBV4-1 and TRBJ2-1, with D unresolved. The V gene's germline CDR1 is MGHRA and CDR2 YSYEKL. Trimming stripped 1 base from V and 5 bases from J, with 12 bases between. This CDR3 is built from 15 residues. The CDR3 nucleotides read TGCGCCAGCAGCCAAGTACGACGAGAGAACAATGAGCAGTTCTTC. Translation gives CASSQVRRENNEQFF.

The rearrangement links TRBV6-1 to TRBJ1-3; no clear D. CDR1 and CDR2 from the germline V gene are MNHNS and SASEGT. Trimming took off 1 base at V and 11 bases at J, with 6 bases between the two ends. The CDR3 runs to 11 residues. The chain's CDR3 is CASSEGWSIYF. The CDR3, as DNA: TGTGCCAGCAGTGAAGGGTGGTCCATATATTTT.

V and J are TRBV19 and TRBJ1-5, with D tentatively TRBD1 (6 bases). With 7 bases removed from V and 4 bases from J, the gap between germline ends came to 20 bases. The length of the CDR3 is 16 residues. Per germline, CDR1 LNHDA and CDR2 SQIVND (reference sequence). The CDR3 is CASTTTVVGANQPQHF. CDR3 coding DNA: TGTGCCAGTACCACGACCGTGGTGGGGGCGAATCAGCCCCAGCATTTT.

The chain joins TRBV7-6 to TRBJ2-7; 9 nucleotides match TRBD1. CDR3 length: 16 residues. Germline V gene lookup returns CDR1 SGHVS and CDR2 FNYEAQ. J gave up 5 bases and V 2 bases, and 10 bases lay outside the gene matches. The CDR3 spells CASSLLGGQGKDEQYF. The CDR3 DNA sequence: TGTGCCAGCAGCTTACTAGGGGGACAGGGTAAGGACGAGCAGTACTTC.

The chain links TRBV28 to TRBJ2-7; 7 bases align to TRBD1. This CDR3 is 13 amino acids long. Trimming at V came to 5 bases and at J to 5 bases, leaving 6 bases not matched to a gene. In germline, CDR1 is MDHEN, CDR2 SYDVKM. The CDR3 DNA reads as TGTGCCAGCAGTCGGGACAGTAACCACGAGCAGTACGTC. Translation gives CASSRDSNHEQYV.

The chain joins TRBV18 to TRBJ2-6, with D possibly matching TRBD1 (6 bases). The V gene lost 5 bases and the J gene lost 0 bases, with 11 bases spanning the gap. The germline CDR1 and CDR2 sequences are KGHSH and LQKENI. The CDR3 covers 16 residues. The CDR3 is CASSTYRDSGANVLTF. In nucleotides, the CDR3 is TGTGCCAGCTCAACCTACAGGGACTCTGGGGCCAACGTCCTGACTTTC.

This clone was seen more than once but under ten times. The CDR3 loop is CASSIDGRTVTGYTF. The CDR3 region has the DNA TGTGCCAGTAGTATAGACGGAAGAACCGTTACTGGCTACACCTTC. V gene TRBV19 combines with J gene TRBJ1-2; D remains unclear. The CDR3 is made up of 15 amino acids. V was trimmed by 0 bases and J by 7 bases, leaving 15 bases between them. Germline values: CDR1 LNHDA, CDR2 SQIVND (reference sequence).

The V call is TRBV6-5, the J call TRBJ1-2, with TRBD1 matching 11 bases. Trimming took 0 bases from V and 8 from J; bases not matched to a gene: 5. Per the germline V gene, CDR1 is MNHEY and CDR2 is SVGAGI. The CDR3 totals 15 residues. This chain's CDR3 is CASSYSRDRGFGYTF. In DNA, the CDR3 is TGTGCCAGCAGTTACTCAAGGGACAGGGGGTTCGGCTACACCTTC.

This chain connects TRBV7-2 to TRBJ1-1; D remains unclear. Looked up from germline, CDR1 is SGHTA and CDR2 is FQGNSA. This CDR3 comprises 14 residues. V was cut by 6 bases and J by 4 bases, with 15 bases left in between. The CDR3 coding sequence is TGTGCCAGCAGTCAGCTGGGCTTGACCACTGAAGCTTTCTTT. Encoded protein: CASSQLGLTTEAFF. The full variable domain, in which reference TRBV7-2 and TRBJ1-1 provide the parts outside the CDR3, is GAGVSQSPSNKVTEKGKDVELRCDPISGHTALYWYRQSLGQGLEFLIYFQGNSAPDKSGLPSDRFSAERTGGSVSTLTIQRTQQEDSAVYLCASSQLGLTTEAFFGQGTRLTVV.

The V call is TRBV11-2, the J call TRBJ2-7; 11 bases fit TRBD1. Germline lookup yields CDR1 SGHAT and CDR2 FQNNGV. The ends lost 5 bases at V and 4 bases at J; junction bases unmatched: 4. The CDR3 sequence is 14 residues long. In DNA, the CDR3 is TGTGCCAGCAGCGCCGGGACAGGGGGATACGAGCAGTACTTC. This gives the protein CASSAGTGGYEQYF.

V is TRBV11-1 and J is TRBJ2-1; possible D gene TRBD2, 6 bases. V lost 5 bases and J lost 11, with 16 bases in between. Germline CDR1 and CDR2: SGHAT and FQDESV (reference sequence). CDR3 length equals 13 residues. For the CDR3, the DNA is TGTGCCAGCAGCCCGGGACGGGGGAGGAAGCAGTTCTTC. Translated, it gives CASSPGRGRKQFF.

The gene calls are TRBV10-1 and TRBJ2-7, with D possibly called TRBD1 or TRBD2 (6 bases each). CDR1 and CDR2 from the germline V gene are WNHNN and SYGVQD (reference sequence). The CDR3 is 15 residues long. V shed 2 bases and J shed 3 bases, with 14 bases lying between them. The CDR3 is CASSERGAKIYEQYF. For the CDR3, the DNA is TGCGCCAGCAGTGAGAGGGGGGCTAAAATCTACGAGCAGTACTTC.

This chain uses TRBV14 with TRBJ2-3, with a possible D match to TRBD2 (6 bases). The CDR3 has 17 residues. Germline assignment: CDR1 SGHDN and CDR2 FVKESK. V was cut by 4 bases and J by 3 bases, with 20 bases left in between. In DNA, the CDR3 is TGTGCCAGCAGCCCTCTCCCCCGGACGGGACTTACAGATACGCAGTATTTT. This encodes CASSPLPRTGLTDTQYF.

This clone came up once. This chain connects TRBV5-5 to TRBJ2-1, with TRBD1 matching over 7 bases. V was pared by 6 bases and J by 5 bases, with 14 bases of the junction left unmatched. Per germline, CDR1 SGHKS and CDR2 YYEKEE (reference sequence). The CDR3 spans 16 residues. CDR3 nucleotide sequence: TGTGCCAGCATCCCCGGTCGGGGACAGCCAAACAATGAGCAGTTCTTC. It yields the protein CASIPGRGQPNNEQFF.

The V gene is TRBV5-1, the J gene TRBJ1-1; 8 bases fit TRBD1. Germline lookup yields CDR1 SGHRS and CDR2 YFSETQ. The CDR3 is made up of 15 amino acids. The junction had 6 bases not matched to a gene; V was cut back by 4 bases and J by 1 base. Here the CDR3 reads CASSRRGQGNTEAFF. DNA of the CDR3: TGCGCCAGCAGCCGACGTGGACAGGGGAACACTGAAGCTTTCTTT. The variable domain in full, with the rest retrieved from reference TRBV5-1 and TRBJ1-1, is KAGVTQTPRYLIKTRGQQVTLSCSPISGHRSVSWYQQTPGQGLQFLFEYFSETQRNKGNFPGRFSGRQFSNSRSEMNVSTLELGDSALYLCASSRRGQGNTEAFFGQGTRLTVV.

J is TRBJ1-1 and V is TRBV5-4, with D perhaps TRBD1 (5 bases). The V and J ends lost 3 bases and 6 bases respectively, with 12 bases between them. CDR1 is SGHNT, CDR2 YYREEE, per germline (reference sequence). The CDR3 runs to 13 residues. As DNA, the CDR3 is TGTGCCAGCAGCTCCGGACACCCTGCTGAAGCTTTCTTT. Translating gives CASSSGHPAEAFF.

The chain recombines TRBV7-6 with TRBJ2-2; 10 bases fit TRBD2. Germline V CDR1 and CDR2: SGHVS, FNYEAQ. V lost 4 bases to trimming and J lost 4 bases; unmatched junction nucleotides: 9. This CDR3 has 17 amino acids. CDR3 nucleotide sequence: TGTGCCAGCAGCTCCGACCCTAGCGGGAGACGCACCGGGGAGCTGTTTTTT. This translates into CASSSDPSGRRTGELFF.

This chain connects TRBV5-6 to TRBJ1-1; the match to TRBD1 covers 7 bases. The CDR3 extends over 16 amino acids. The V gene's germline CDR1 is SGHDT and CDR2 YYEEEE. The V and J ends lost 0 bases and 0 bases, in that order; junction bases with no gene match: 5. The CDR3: CASSLGIGGLNTEAFF. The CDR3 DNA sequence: TGTGCCAGCAGCTTGGGAATAGGGGGCCTGAACACTGAAGCTTTCTTT.

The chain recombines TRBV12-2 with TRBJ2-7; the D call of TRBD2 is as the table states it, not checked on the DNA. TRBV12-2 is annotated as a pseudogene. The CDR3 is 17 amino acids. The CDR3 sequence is CASRSGVSGGPTYEQYV. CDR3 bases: TGTGCAAGTCGCTCAGGAGTCAGCGGGGGACCGACCTACGAGCAGTACGTC.

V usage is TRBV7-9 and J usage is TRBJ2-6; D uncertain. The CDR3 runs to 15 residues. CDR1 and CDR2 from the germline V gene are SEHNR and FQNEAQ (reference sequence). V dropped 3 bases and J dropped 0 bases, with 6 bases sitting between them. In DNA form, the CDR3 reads TGTGCCAGCAGCTTCCGGTACTCTGGGGCCAACGTCCTGACTTTC. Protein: CASSFRYSGANVLTF. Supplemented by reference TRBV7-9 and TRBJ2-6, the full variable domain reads DTGVSQNPRHKITKRGQNVTFRCDPISEHNRLYWYRQTLGQGPEFLTYFQNEAQLEKSRLLSDRFSAERPKGSFSTLEIQRTEQGDSAMYLCASSFRYSGANVLTFGAGSRLTVL.

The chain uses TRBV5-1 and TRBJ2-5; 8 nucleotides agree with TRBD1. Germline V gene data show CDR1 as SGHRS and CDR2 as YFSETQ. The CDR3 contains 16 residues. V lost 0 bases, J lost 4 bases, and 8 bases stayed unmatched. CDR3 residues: CASSLVAGGSGETQYF. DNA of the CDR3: TGCGCCAGCAGCTTGGTTGCAGGGGGCTCTGGAGAGACCCAGTACTTC.

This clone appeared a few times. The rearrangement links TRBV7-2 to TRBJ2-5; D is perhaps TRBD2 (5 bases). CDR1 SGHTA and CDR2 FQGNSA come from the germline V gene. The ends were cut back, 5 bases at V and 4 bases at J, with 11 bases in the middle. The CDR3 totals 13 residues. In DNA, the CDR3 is TGTGCCAGCAGCCCCCGGACTCCAGAGACCCAGTACTTC. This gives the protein CASSPRTPETQYF.

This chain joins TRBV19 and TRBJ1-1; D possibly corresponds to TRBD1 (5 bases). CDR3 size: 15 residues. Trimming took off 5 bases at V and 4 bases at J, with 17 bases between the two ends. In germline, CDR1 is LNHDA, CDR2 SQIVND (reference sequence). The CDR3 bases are TGTGCCAGTAGTCCCACGGGGCTGCAGGGCACTGAAGCTTTCTTT. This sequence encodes CASSPTGLQGTEAFF.

CDR3 in DNA: TGTGCCAGTAGTATTCGGGCAGAACTCTACGAGCAGTACTTC. This encodes CASSIRAELYEQYF. The chain recombines TRBV19 with TRBJ2-7; D is unresolved. CDR1 and CDR2 (germline): LNHDA, SQIVND (reference sequence). V gave up 3 bases and J gave up 3 bases, with 12 bases separating them. This CDR3 has 14 amino acids.